This TCR beta chain was recovered during a study of cytomegalovirus exposure and HLA in healthy donors (TCRdb year 2017). Broadly, across the study: The 650 to 800 repertoires of the first cohort and the 95 to 150 validation repertoires were produced on the same platform, according to a later analysis. The study aimed to test whether cataloging public T cell receptors could reveal signatures of past pathogen exposure. Besides the first cohort of roughly 700 subjects, a separate validation cohort made up of 120 different subjects was used. The study combined high-throughput TCR immunosequencing, statistical association of individual TCRs with disease status, and machine learning to predict cytomegalovirus infection status.

Remarks on this clone: It has no known antigen specificity. No quality values exist for individual bases; no much larger clone is one base distant.

Libraries were made using the immunoSEQ multiplex PCR assay. The authors' pipeline ran thus. A statistical classification framework was built for diagnosing cytomegalovirus status from the catalog of TCR beta chain sequences. The table was pulled from immuneACCESS by TCRdb, which kept in-frame rearrangements only. Such tables lose some clones; where checked, under half of the loss comes from unresolved V genes, and the rest has no known cause. That table is the source of V, J and clone size, and D and trimming were worked out from the DNA. This sample has roughly 300,000 clones in its table, and more than 80% of those were observed once. Together, the top ten hold about 0.8% of the sample. The study at large found these results: In both the original and validation cohorts, the classifier was reported to diagnose cytomegalovirus status with high specificity and sensitivity. In a later analysis, TCRs clustered in the first cohort were found to also tend to co-occur in the 120 validation repertoires, with about 94% of cluster scores above 0. The study gave a list of under 200 TCR beta chains associated with cytomegalovirus. A later analysis lacked HLA typing for the validation cohort, so it scored co-occurrence in that cohort across all 120 or so repertoires. A few of the identified cytomegalovirus-associated TCR beta chains were confirmed in vitro to be specific for cytomegalovirus antigens. Most TCR sequences were observed very rarely across donors, whereas some public TCRs were present in many individuals. The authors suggested that the approach could potentially be extended to other disease states and immunological phenotypes.

CDR1 and CDR2, looked up from the germline V gene, are SGDLS and YYNGEE. V trim: 4 bases; J trim: 5 bases; unmatched bases: 8. From the cysteine up to the phenylalanine, the CDR3 has a length of 15 residues. Just CDR3 DNA is preserved here, 45 bases in frame from base 1. Separate from the approximately 670-subject first cohort, the validation cohort of 95 to 150 subjects was the group to which the donors belonged. The source is a woman between 18 and 30 years old in good health and CMV-seronegative. The sequencing input was PBMCs. The V and J genes are TRBV9 and TRBJ2-5, and 10 junction bases match TRBD1. The CDR3 reads CASSSRTGGGETQYF. The DNA is as follows: TGTGCCAGCAGCTCCCGGACAGGGGGGGGTGAGACCCAGTACTTC.